The clone carrying this T cell receptor beta chain was seen at least ten times. These data originate in a study of T-cell reconstitution after alpha-beta-depleted transplantation in children. Unique molecular identifiers were incorporated during preparation of the TCRbeta library. TCRdb fed the PCR reads into MiXCR, producing one record per CDR3 protein. The sample includes 440,000 or so distinct CDR3 sequences, about 45% of them seen just once. The CDR3 consists of 15 residues. Germline-derived CDR1 and CDR2 are DFQATT and SNEGSKA (reference sequence). Trimming took 0 bases from V and 0 from J, leaving 10 bases between them.

The chain couples TRBV20-1 to TRBJ2-3, with D unclear. The sequence derives from a girl aged 2-15 years with aplastic anemia, due to receive a stem cell transplant. The source material was PBMCs, sampled before TCRalphabeta/CD19-depleted stem cell transplant. The CDR3 DNA is TGCAGTGCTAGAGATCAGGTTTCTAGCACAGATACGCAGTATTTT. Protein product: CSARDQVSSTDTQYF.